This T cell receptor beta chain was recovered during a study of PD-L1 blockade in urothelial cancer (dated by TCRdb to 2016 to 2017). As for the study more broadly: Every patient began therapy in 2014 and was given atezolizumab 1,200 mg intravenously every 3 weeks. About 90% of the 29 patients were males with bladder-origin urothelial cancer, and about 60% of the roughly 29 reported a prior smoking history. An ECOG performance status of 0 or 1 was recorded for the patients, and 0 to 3 prior chemotherapy regimens had been received by the patients. Blood samples were analyzed at 3 weeks after treatment start (second dose) and at 6 weeks after treatment start. Blood samples yielded a median of about 150,000 T cells and approximately 83,000 unique TCRs, with median clonality 0.080. Somatic, immune and clinical correlates of response to PD-L1 blockade with atezolizumab in urothelial cancer were the focus of an exploratory multi-omic analysis. Pretreatment tumor samples, along with matched peripheral blood serially collected before and after atezolizumab treatment, were subjected to TCR sequencing. Durable clinical benefit was defined as a progression-free survival longer than 6 months, and TCR features were additionally tested against progression-free survival and overall survival. In the same patients who had TCR sequencing, pretreatment tumors also underwent whole exome sequencing and RNA sequencing. Durable clinical benefit was achieved by nine patients but not by the remaining 20. Twenty-nine patients had pretreatment blood TCR-seq, some 25 had at least one posttreatment blood collection, and some 25 had tumor TCR-seq.

Interpreted using the paper, the time point label stands for: pretreatment peripheral blood. The cohort comprised around 31 patients with locally advanced or metastatic urothelial carcinoma treated at Memorial Sloan Kettering on a trial protocol. Peripheral blood mononuclear cells were collected pretreatment and during treatment, with between 1 and 8 total time points obtained per patient. The Qiagen DNeasy Blood extraction kit was used to purify genomic DNA from total PBMCs and tumor samples. Collected pretreatment and during treatment, PBMCs were isolated and stored as previously described. With respect to this clone: Its target antigen remains unknown. Per-nucleotide qualities are absent, and no much larger clonotype sits a single base away.

Synthetic TCR analog templates were spiked into each PCR to estimate absolute template abundance from read counts. The immunoSEQ assay was used to amplify TCRbeta CDR3 regions from genomic DNA with bias-controlled V and J gene primers. Sequencing of rearranged TCRbeta segments was done at approximately 20X coverage. Per the original workflow: Clustering was used to correct sequencing errors, and CDR3s were annotated against IMGT to assign V, D and J genes. Out-of-frame and stop-codon sequences were excluded, and only productive TCRbeta rearrangements were used in downstream analyses. Clonality was calculated as one minus the Shannon entropy normalized by the log of the number of unique productive sequences. Fisher's exact test with Benjamini-Hochberg correction, using a cutoff of adjusted p below 0.01, was how clones that differed between time points or between blood and tumor were identified. In TCRdb, the immuneACCESS table is reduced to in-frame sequences with V and J assigned. These tables do not hold every clone; where another copy was compared, an unresolved V gene accounts for under half, and the others remain unexplained. D and trimming come from the DNA, and the V and J calls and clone size come from that table. The sample table records about 52,000 clones; approximately 88% of these occur just once. The ten largest account for 1% to 1.5% of the sample.

General study outcomes and caveats: Because of the small sample size (n ≈ 28) and the many exploratory analyses performed, the results are intended to be regarded as hypothesis-generating. Improved progression-free and overall survival was found to be associated with pretreatment peripheral blood TCR clonality below the median. Among patients with durable benefit, tumor-associated TCR clones showed greater expansion in peripheral blood 3 weeks after treatment started (n ≈ 23, p = 0.022).

Trimming removed 0 bases from V and 7 bases from J; the gene matches leave 5 bases unexplained. The CDR3, from cysteine to phenylalanine, totals 16 residues. Only the CDR3 DNA is retained, 48 bases long and in frame from the first base. In the germline V gene, CDR1 corresponds to MGHRA and CDR2 to YSYEKL. The source material was PBMCs, sampled around atezolizumab (anti-PD-L1) treatment. The TCR originated in a man over 45 with urothelial cancer. Rearrangement joined TRBV4-1 to TRBJ1-4; 10 nucleotides in the junction match TRBD1. CDR3 region: CASSQEMGQGSEKLFF. The nucleotide sequence reads TGCGCCAGCAGCCAAGAAATGGGACAGGGGAGTGAAAAACTGTTTTTT.